These 11 T cell receptor beta chains came from one sample sequenced in a study of T-cell memory formation after mild COVID-19. TCRdb re-called the 5' RACE reads through MiXCR, storing one row per CDR3 protein. Of around 300,000 distinct CDR3 sequences in the sample, 13% to 15% were seen once. Sequencing was carried out using PBMCs or a T cell subset sorted from them (not recorded which). All receptors derive from a man aged 18 to 29 who had mild COVID-19 (a few samples of this study predate the infection). Cell type and time point are not known.

The chain uses TRBV5-1 and TRBJ1-2; the match to TRBD1 covers 7 bases. Germline lookup yields CDR1 SGHRS and CDR2 YFSETQ. The CDR3 covers 15 residues. V shed 1 base and J 4 bases; nucleotides not matched to a gene: 7. The CDR3, as DNA: TGCGCCAGCAGCTTGACCCGACAGGGCGGCTATGGCTACACCTTC. It is translated as CASSLTRQGGYGYTF. The entire variable domain, with the rest obtained from reference TRBV5-1 and TRBJ1-2, is as follows: KAGVTQTPRYLIKTRGQQVTLSCSPISGHRSVSWYQQTPGQGLQFLFEYFSETQRNKGNFPGRFSGRQFSNSRSEMNVSTLELGDSALYLCASSLTRQGGYGYTFGSGTRLTVV.

This clonotype was seen many times. V is TRBV3-2 and J is TRBJ2-1. TRBV3-2 is noted as a pseudogene. This CDR3 spans 16 amino acids. This CDR3 reads CASSPQRQSSYNEQFF. CDR3 in DNA: TGTGCCAGCAGCCCACAAAGACAGAGCTCCTACAATGAGCAGTTCTTC.

This clonotype was counted many times. The chain is built from TRBV3-1 and TRBJ1-2, with 8 bases aligning to TRBD1. The CDR3 extends over 14 amino acids. Germline CDR1 is LGHDT and CDR2 is YNNKEL (reference sequence). Trimming at V came to 4 bases and at J to 8 bases, leaving 9 bases not matched to a gene. CDR3 amino acids: CASSREDRDNGYTF. Here the CDR3 DNA reads TGTGCCAGCAGCCGGGAGGACAGGGATAACGGCTACACCTTC.

This CDR3 is CASSLQGGAYGYTF. The DNA for the CDR3 is TGTGCCAGCAGTTTACAGGGGGGAGCCTATGGCTACACCTTC. The chain has TRBV12-3 or TRBV12-4 and TRBJ1-2; 7 nucleotides align to TRBD1. With 2 bases clipped from V and 4 bases from J, the junction kept 4 bases outside the gene matches. CDR3 size: 14 residues.

The chain links TRBV11-2 to TRBJ2-7; TRBD1 matches 7 bases. V gave up 6 bases and J gave up 7 bases; unmatched junction bases: 9. Germline V gives CDR1 SGHAT, CDR2 FQNNGV. This CDR3 has 13 residues. CDR3 protein: CASSGRGPWEQYV. The CDR3 DNA reads as TGTGCCAGCAGTGGAAGGGGGCCGTGGGAGCAGTACGTC.

The chain joins TRBV4-1 to TRBJ1-1, with 10 bases fitting TRBD1. The CDR3 is 16 residues long. V lost 2 bases and J lost 1; bases outside the gene matches: 4. Per germline, CDR1 MGHRA and CDR2 YSYEKL. CDR3 coding DNA: TGCGCCAGCAGCCAACCGACAGGGGGCGCGAACACTGAAGCTTTCTTT. This translates into CASSQPTGGANTEAFF.

This clonotype showed up just a few times. This sequence joins TRBV12-3 or TRBV12-4 and TRBJ2-5, with TRBD1 matching 7 bases. There are 14 residues in the CDR3. Trimming at V came to 7 bases and at J to 7 bases, leaving 12 bases not matched to a gene. The DNA for the CDR3 is TGTGCCAGCAACGACAGACAGGGCCCGGGGACCCAGTACTTC. It encodes CASNDRQGPGTQYF.

CDR3 protein: CASRAVSGHSVVRGYNEQFF. CDR3 in DNA: TGTGCCAGCAGAGCAGTCAGTGGTCATTCAGTGGTAAGGGGATACAATGAGCAGTTCTTC. The rearrangement joins TRBV11-2 to TRBJ2-1, with D possibly TRBD1 on 5 matching bases. V was clipped by 6 bases and J by 4 bases, with 31 bases between them. Germline CDR1 is SGHAT and CDR2 is FQNNGV. The CDR3 is 20 residues long. Full variable domain (remainder filled in from reference TRBV11-2 and TRBJ2-1): EAGVAQSPRYKIIEKRQSVAFWCNPISGHATLYWYQQILGQGPKLLIQFQNNGVVDDSQLPKDRFSAERLKGVDSTLKIQPAKLEDSAVYLCASRAVSGHSVVRGYNEQFFGPGTRLTVL.

This chain links TRBV5-1 with TRBJ1-6; TRBD1 agrees at 9 bases. Trimming took 4 bases from V and 0 from J; bases not matched to a gene: 8. The germline V gene has CDR1 SGHRS and CDR2 YFSETQ. The CDR3 is 18 amino acids. CDR3 loop: CASSGRDRASSYNSPLHF. The CDR3 DNA reads as TGCGCCAGCAGCGGCCGGGACAGGGCAAGCTCCTATAATTCACCCCTCCACTTT.

This chain uses TRBV20-1 with TRBJ1-1; 8 bases are shared with TRBD1. The trim removed 7 bases at V and 3 bases at J, leaving 4 bases unmatched. Germline lookup yields CDR1 DFQATT and CDR2 SNEGSKA (reference sequence). CDR3 length: 12 residues. The CDR3 DNA follows: TGCAGTGGTACAGGGGGGGACACTGAAGCTTTCTTT. This translates into CSGTGGDTEAFF.

This clonotype was detected only a few times. J is TRBJ2-3 and V is TRBV5-1; D not certain. Trimming removed 0 bases from V and 6 bases from J, with 11 bases in between. The CDR3 runs to 14 residues. Germline V gene sequence: CDR1 SGHRS, CDR2 YFSETQ. The chain's CDR3 is CASSLGASGDTQYF. CDR3 nucleotides: TGCGCCAGCAGCTTGGGGGCCTCGGGCGATACGCAGTATTTT.